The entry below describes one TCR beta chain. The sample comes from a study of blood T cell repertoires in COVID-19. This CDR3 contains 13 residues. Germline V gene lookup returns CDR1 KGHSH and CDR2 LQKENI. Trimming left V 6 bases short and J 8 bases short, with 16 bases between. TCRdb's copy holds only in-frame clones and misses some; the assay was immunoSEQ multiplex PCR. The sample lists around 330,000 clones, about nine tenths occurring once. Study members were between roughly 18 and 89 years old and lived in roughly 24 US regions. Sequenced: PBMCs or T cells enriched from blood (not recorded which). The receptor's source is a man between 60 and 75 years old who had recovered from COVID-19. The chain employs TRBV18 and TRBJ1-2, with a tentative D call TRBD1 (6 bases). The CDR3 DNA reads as TGTGCCAGCTCCCGTGACGGGGGGCAAGGCTACACCTTC. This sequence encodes CASSRDGGQGYTF.